This T cell receptor (beta chain) was retrieved from a study of T-cell reconstitution after alpha-beta-depleted transplantation in children. General study points: About two months after transplant, alpha-beta T cells reportedly came from several hundred expanded graft clones.

This clonotype came up a few times. Antigen unknown. From germline, CDR1 is SGHTA and CDR2 FQGNSA. This CDR3 has 14 amino acids. The V gene end was trimmed by 10 bases and the J gene end by 1 base; junction bases not matched to a gene: 9. Preparing the TCRbeta library involved the use of unique molecular identifiers. MiXCR, run by TCRdb on the PCR reads, gives a single entry per CDR3 protein. Counted here are about 470,000 distinct CDR3 sequences, over 40% occurring once; the ten biggest clones make up 25% to 30%. Sequenced material: PBMCs, taken before TCRalphabeta/CD19-depleted stem cell transplant. This clonotype originated in a girl aged 2-10 years with aplastic anemia, due to receive a stem cell transplant. The J gene is TRBJ2-5, the V gene TRBV7-2, with 7 bases that match TRBD2. The CDR3 DNA follows: TGTGCCACCAAAACGTCGGGGGGCCAAGAGACCCAGTACTTC. Protein product: CATKTSGGQETQYF.